The rows below give T cell receptor beta chains drawn from one sample of a study of graft-versus-host responses after intestinal transplantation. Sequencing used immunoSEQ multiplex PCR; TCRdb keeps in-frame clones, though not all of them. The sample yields 3,000 to 4,000 clones, roughly 72% seen once. The specimen comprised ileum tissue, sampled around 1,000 days after intestinal transplantation. The receptors stem from a human patient who received an intestinal transplant, so some T cells may come from the graft donor. Each CDR3 is given with its conserved first and last residue. The order of the fields is J gene, D gene, clone size, V gene, CDR3 DNA, CDR3 protein. D genes are given only for firm matches. Clone size is stated in some rows and not others, as once, few, many or a class when expanded.

TRBJ2-4 NA NA TRBV6-5 TGTGCCAGCAGTTCGCCGGAGAGTCTGGGGAACATTCAGTACTTC CASSSPESLGNIQYF
TRBJ1-5 NA large TRBV30 TGTGCCTGGAGTGGGGTAGATGGCAATCAGCCCCAGCATTTT CAWSGVDGNQPQHF
TRBJ2-2 NA NA TRBV19 TGTGCCAGTAGTGCGCAGGGGAACACCGGGGAGCTGTTTTTT CASSAQGNTGELFF
TRBJ1-1 NA NA TRBV6-5 TGTGCCAGCGGCACACAGGGATGGGGCACTGAAGCTTTCTTT CASGTQGWGTEAFF
TRBJ2-7 NA NA TRBV2 TGTGCCAGCAGGGTCGAGGGCGGACACGAGCAGTACTTC CASRVEGGHEQYF
TRBJ2-1 NA NA TRBV2 TGTGCCAGCAGTGAGTCTCTGGAGCAGTTCTTC CASSESLEQFF
TRBJ1-2 NA NA TRBV27 TGTGCCAGCGGGGAGGGTAACTATGGCTACACCTTC CASGEGNYGYTF
TRBJ2-1 TRBD1 NA TRBV28 TGTGCCAGCAGAGGAGGCCTCCTCCGGGACAGGGTTCTCAATGAGCAGTTCTTC CASRGGLLRDRVLNEQFF
TRBJ1-2 NA few TRBV7-8 TGTGCCAGCAGCTTAGCCAGGGTGGAGGGCTATGGCTACACCTTC CASSLARVEGYGYTF
TRBJ2-5 NA NA TRBV25-1 TGTGCCAGCTCAGGCTCCGACCGTCCAGAGACCCAGTACTTC CASSGSDRPETQYF
TRBJ2-1 TRBD2 NA TRBV4-2 TGTGCCAGCAGCCAAGATTGGGCGGGGGGGCCTTTTGTGAATGAGCAGTTCTTC CASSQDWAGGPFVNEQFF
TRBJ2-2 NA NA TRBV7-9 TGTGCCAGCAGCTTAGAAGGGGACGCCGGGGAGCTGTTTTTT CASSLEGDAGELFF
TRBJ2-7 NA NA TRBV20-1 TGCAGTCCCTGGGGGTCCGAGCAGTACTTC CSPWGSEQYF
TRBJ1-1 NA few TRBV7-9 TGTGCCAGCAGCTTAGACCGCGGCACTGAAGCTTTCTTT CASSLDRGTEAFF
TRBJ2-5 TRBD1 NA TRBV5-1 TGCGCCAGCAGCTTGAACACAGGGGGCGGAGAGACCCAGTACTTC CASSLNTGGGETQYF
TRBJ2-3 TRBD2 NA TRBV7-8 TGTGCCAGCAGCTTATATCTAGCGGGAGGGCCGGCAGATACGCAGTATTTT CASSLYLAGGPADTQYF
TRBJ2-2 TRBD2 few TRBV6-1 TGTGCCAGCAGACTAGCGGTGGGCGGGGAGCTGTTTTTT CASRLAVGGELFF
TRBJ2-5 NA NA TRBV28 TGTGCCAGCAGTTTTGGGGGCGCGGGTGGGACCCAGTACTTC CASSFGGAGGTQYF
TRBJ2-7 NA NA TRBV19 TGTGCCAGTAGTATTGCCGGGGGCACCTACGAGCAGTACTTC CASSIAGGTYEQYF
TRBJ2-2 TRBD1 NA TRBV7-8 TGTGCCAGCAGTCCCGGGACAGGCCTCTCCGGGGAGCTGTTTTTT CASSPGTGLSGELFF
TRBJ2-3 TRBD1 NA TRBV7-2 TGTGCCAGCACCGAGGGGGCGCTCACAGATACGCAGTATTTT CASTEGALTDTQYF
TRBJ2-1 NA NA TRBV4-1 TGCGCCAGCAGCCGAACCCCCGGGACAGCGGGCAATGAGCAGTTCTTC CASSRTPGTAGNEQFF
TRBJ1-1 NA NA TRBV30 TGTGCCTGGAGTGTATGGGGACCGGGCTACACTGAAGCTTTCTTT CAWSVWGPGYTEAFF
TRBJ2-3 NA once TRBV7-2 TGTGCCAGCAGCTTACAGGGGGGGGGAGATACGCAGTATTTT CASSLQGGGDTQYF
TRBJ1-2 TRBD1 NA TRBV5-5 TGTGCCAGCAGCTCGACCGGGACAGGGATAGGGAACTATGGCTACACCTTC CASSSTGTGIGNYGYTF
TRBJ1-6 NA few TRBV14 TGTGCCAGCAGGGGGGAGACCTATAATTCACCCCTCCACTTT CASRGETYNSPLHF
TRBJ1-1 TRBD1 NA TRBV28 TGTGCCAGCAGTTTCGCGGGACAGGCATACACTGAAGCTTTCTTT CASSFAGQAYTEAFF
TRBJ2-5 NA NA TRBV11-2 TGTGCCAGCAGCTTAGGGGCGAAGCCCCAAGAGACCCAGTACTTC CASSLGAKPQETQYF
TRBJ1-1 NA few TRBV6-5 TGTGCCAGCAGTTCGACAGGGAACACTGAAGCTTTCTTT CASSSTGNTEAFF
TRBJ2-1 TRBD2 NA TRBV9 TGTGCCAGCAGCGTTGGGGCTAGCGGGAGGTCCTACAATGAGCAGTTCTTC CASSVGASGRSYNEQFF
TRBJ2-1 TRBD2 few TRBV4-1 TGCGCCAGCAGCCCATTACTAGCGGGGGGGCAGAATGAGCAGTTCTTC CASSPLLAGGQNEQFF
TRBJ1-2 NA NA TRBV5-6 TGTGCCAGCAGCTTCAGACCCACTAACTATGGCTACACCTTC CASSFRPTNYGYTF
TRBJ1-1 TRBD1 once TRBV11-2 TGTGCCAGCAGCTACAGGGGTAGGGGCACTGAAGCTTTCTTT CASSYRGRGTEAFF
TRBJ1-5 NA NA TRBV2 TGTGCCAGCAGTACCGACAGTTCCAATCAGCCCCAGCATTTT CASSTDSSNQPQHF
TRBJ1-1 NA NA TRBV30 TGTGCCTGGAGCCTGGGTACTGAAGCTTTCTTT CAWSLGTEAFF
TRBJ2-1 NA NA TRBV14 TGTGCCAGCAGCCCCTACATGGGCTCCTACAATGAGCAGTTCTTC CASSPYMGSYNEQFF
TRBJ1-2 NA NA TRBV7-2 TGTGCCAGCAGCCACATTACTAACTATGGCTACACCTTC CASSHITNYGYTF
TRBJ2-2 NA NA TRBV6-1 TGTGCCAGCACCCCGGACAACACCGGGGAGCTGTTTTTT CASTPDNTGELFF
TRBJ1-5 NA NA TRBV5-5 TGTGCCAGCAGCTTCTCGGGGGATCAGCCCCAGCATTTT CASSFSGDQPQHF
TRBJ1-2 NA few TRBV7-8 TGTGCCAGCAGCTTAGGAGCGAAATCCGCTGGCTACACCTTC CASSLGAKSAGYTF
TRBJ2-6 NA NA TRBV1 TGCACCAGCAGCCCAGGCTCTGGGGCCAACGTCCTGACTTTC CTSSPGSGANVLTF
TRBJ2-1 TRBD2 NA TRBV6-4 TGTGCCAGCAGTGACGAAGCGGGGAGTTACAATGAGCAGTTCTTC CASSDEAGSYNEQFF
TRBJ2-5 NA NA TRBV9 TGTGCCAGCAGCCCTCAGGACACCTGGCAAGAGACCCAGTACTTC CASSPQDTWQETQYF
TRBJ1-2 TRBD1 NA TRBV6-5 TGTGCCAGCAGCCCCGGGACAGATGGCGGCTACACCTTC CASSPGTDGGYTF
TRBJ2-7 TRBD2 NA TRBV5-6 TGTGCCAGCAGCTGGGCGACTAGCGGGAGCTACGAGCAGTACTTC CASSWATSGSYEQYF
TRBJ2-7 TRBD2 NA TRBV4-1 TGCGCCAGCAGCCATACTAGCGAGAGCCCATCCTACGAGCAGTACTTC CASSHTSESPSYEQYF
TRBJ1-1 TRBD1 NA TRBV5-1 TGCGCCAGCAGCTTGGAGGGACAGGGCCTCACTGAAGCTTTCTTT CASSLEGQGLTEAFF
TRBJ2-2 TRBD2 once TRBV7-3 TGTGCCAGCAGCTCGACTAGCCCCGGGGAGCTGTTTTTT CASSSTSPGELFF
TRBJ1-5 NA NA TRBV2 TGTGCCAGCATGCTGGGTAGGGGTCAGCCCCAGCATTTT CASMLGRGQPQHF
TRBJ1-2 NA once TRBV7-9 TGTGCCAGCAGCTTAGCGTTTGGCCGATCCGGATATGGCTACACCTTC CASSLAFGRSGYGYTF
TRBJ1-2 NA NA TRBV28 TGTGCCAGCAGTTCGAGTTTACAACCGTATGGCTACACCTTC CASSSSLQPYGYTF
TRBJ2-7 NA NA TRBV6-5 TGTGCCAGCAGTTATTTGCAGGGAGGCTACGAGCAGTACTTC CASSYLQGGYEQYF
TRBJ2-6 NA NA TRBV5-1 TGCGCCAGCAGCTTAATAGGGAGTTCTGGGGCCAACGTCCTGACTTTC CASSLIGSSGANVLTF